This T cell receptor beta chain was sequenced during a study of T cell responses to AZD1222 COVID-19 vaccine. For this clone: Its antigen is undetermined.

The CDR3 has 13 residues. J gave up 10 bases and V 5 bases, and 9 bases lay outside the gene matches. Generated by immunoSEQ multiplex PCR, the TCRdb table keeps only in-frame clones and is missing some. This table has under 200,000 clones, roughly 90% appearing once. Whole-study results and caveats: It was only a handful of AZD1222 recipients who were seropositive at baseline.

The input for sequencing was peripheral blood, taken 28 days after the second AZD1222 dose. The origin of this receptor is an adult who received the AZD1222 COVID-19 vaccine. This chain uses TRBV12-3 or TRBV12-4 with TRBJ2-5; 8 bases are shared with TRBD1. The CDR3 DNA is TGTGCCAGCAGTCCGGACAGGGTGCGAAACCAGTACTTC. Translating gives CASSPDRVRNQYF.